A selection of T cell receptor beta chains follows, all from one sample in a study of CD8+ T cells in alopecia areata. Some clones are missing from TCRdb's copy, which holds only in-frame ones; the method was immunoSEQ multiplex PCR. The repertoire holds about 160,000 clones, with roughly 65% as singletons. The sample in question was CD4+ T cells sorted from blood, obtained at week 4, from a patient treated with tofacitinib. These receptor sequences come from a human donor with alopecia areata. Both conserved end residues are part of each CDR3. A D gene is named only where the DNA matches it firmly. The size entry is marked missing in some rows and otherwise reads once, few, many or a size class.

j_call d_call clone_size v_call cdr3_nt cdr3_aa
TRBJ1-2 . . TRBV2 TGTGCCAGCAGTGACCGGGGACATGCGGGCTACACCTTC CASSDRGHAGYTF
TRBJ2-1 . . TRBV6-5 TGTGCCAGCAGTCGACACGGTGGTGAGCAGTTCTTC CASSRHGGEQFF
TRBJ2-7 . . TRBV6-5 TGTGCCAGCAGTTACGGCGGCACCACCTACGAGCAGTACTTC CASSYGGTTYEQYF
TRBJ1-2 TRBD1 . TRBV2 TGTGCCAGCAGATACACAGGGGACTACACCTTC CASRYTGDYTF
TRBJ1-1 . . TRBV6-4 TGTGCCAGCAGTGTAGACCAGCAGGCTGAAGCTTTCTTT CASSVDQQAEAFF
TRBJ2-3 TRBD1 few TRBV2 TGTGCCAGCAAACTGGAGTGGACAGGGTCAGATACGCAGTATTTT CASKLEWTGSDTQYF
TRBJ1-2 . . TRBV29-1 TGCAGCGTTGCGGAAATCAACTATGGCTACACCTTC CSVAEINYGYTF
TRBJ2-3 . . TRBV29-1 TGCAGCGGCGGCCCGCAGTATTTT CSGGPQYF
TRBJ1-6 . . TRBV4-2 TGTGCCAGCAGCCAAGATCTCGGGCAGGATTCACCCCTCCACTTT CASSQDLGQDSPLHF
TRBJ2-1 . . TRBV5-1 TGCGCCAGCAGCTTGGGGCAGCACAATGAGCAGTTCTTC CASSLGQHNEQFF
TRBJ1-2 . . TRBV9 TGTGCCACCACGCGACCGGGGAGAGGCTACACCTTC CATTRPGRGYTF
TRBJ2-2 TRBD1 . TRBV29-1 TGCAGCGTACAGGGGGTTTTAGCCGGGGAGCTGTTTTTT CSVQGVLAGELFF
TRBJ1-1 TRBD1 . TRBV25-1 TGTGCCAGCAGTAAAGCGGGACAGGGAGTGAACACTGAAGCTTTCTTT CASSKAGQGVNTEAFF
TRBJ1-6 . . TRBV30 TGTGCCTGGAGTGTGGGGACATCCGCTAATTCACCCCTCCACTTT CAWSVGTSANSPLHF
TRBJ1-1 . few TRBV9 TGTGCCAGCAGCACAACGCATGTGAACACTGAAGCTTTCTTT CASSTTHVNTEAFF
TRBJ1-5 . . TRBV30 TGTGCCTGGAGGCCCGGGGGGAGCAATCAGCCCCAGCATTTT CAWRPGGSNQPQHF
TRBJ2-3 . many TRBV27 TGTGCCAGCAGCTACCGGACGAATCGTGGCACAGATACGCAGTATTTT CASSYRTNRGTDTQYF
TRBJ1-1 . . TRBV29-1 TGCAGCGTCAGGGGAGATACTGAAGCTTTCTTT CSVRGDTEAFF
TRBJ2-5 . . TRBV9 TGTGCCAGCAGCGAATTAGGGGCTGAGACCCAGTACTTC CASSELGAETQYF
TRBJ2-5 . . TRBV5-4 TGTGCCAGCAGCTTGGGGGGGATCAAGGAAGAGACCCAGTACTTC CASSLGGIKEETQYF
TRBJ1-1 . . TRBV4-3 TGCGCCAGCAGCCAAGATGGCGAGTACACTGAAGCTTTCTTT CASSQDGEYTEAFF
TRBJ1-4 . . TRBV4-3 TGCGCCAGCAGCCACGCAGGAGCGCTGGGTGAAAAACTGTTTTTT CASSHAGALGEKLFF
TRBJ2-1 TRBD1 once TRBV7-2 TGTGCCAGCAGCCCCGGGACAGGGAACTACAATGAGCAGTTCTTC CASSPGTGNYNEQFF
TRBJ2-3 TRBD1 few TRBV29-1 TGCAGCGTTGAAGTATGGCCAGGGGGCGCAGATACGCAGTATTTT CSVEVWPGGADTQYF
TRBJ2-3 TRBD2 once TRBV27 TGTGCCAGCAGCCCGGGACTAGCAGATACGCAGTATTTT CASSPGLADTQYF
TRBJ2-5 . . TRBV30 TGTGCCTGGAGTGGCGGGCCGCAAGAGACCCAGTACTTC CAWSGGPQETQYF
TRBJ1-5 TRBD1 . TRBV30 TGTGCCTGGGCAGGGGGCTTCAATCAGCCCCAGCATTTT CAWAGGFNQPQHF
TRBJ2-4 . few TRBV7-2 TGTGCCAGCAGCCCGGACGGGGTAGCCAAAAACATTCAGTACTTC CASSPDGVAKNIQYF
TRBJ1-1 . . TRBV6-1 TGTGCCAGCAGTGCAAAACCGAACACTGAAGCTTTCTTT CASSAKPNTEAFF
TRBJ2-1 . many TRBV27 TGTGCCAGCAGTTTAGGGTTCGGGGCTTCGAGCTCCTACAATGAGCAGTTCTTC CASSLGFGASSSYNEQFF
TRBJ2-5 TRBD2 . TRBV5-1 TGCGCCAGCAGCCCCGTATTGGGGGGGCAAGAGACCCAGTACTTC CASSPVLGGQETQYF
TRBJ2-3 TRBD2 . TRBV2 TGTGCCAGCAGTGAATTAACTAGCGGCACAGATACGCAGTATTTT CASSELTSGTDTQYF
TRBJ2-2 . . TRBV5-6 TGTGCCAGCAGCTTTCTTGGGCCCAACACCGGGGAGCTGTTTTTT CASSFLGPNTGELFF
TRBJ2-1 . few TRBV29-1 TGCAGCGTGGGCTGGGGCAATGAGCAGTTCTTC CSVGWGNEQFF
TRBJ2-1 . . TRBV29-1 TGCAGCGCAAAAGGGGGCTCCTACAATGAGCAGTTCTTC CSAKGGSYNEQFF
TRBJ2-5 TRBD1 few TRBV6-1 TGTGCCAGCAGGACGACAGGGGGCAGTGAGACCCAGTACTTC CASRTTGGSETQYF
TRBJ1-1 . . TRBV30 TGTGCCTGGAAGACCAGGGGTTGGACTGAAGCTTTCTTT CAWKTRGWTEAFF
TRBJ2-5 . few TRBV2 TGTGCCAGCAACAACCTGGAGACCCAGTACTTC CASNNLETQYF
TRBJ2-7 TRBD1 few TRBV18 TGTGCCAGCTCACCACCGGGACAGCCCTACGAGCAGTACTTC CASSPPGQPYEQYF
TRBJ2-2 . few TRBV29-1 TGCAGCGGGGGCGGCGGCACGGGGGAGCTGTTTTTT CSGGGGTGELFF
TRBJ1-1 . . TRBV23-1 TGCGCCAGCAGTCACGGGGACTCCCAAGGGTGGAGGACTGAAGCTTTCTTT CASSHGDSQGWRTEAFF
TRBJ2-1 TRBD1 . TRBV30 TGTGCCTGGAGTGCTCACAGAATTATCAGGGGGAATGAGCAGTTCTTC CAWSAHRIIRGNEQFF
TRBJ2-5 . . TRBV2 TGTGCCAGCAGTGGGTCGGGCCCCGATACCCAGTACTTC CASSGSGPDTQYF
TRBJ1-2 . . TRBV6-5 TGTGCCAGCAGTTCCGGTAACTATGGCTACACCTTC CASSSGNYGYTF
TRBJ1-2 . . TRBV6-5 TGTGCCAGCAGTTACTCGATTTCGGTCAACTATGGCTACACCTTC CASSYSISVNYGYTF
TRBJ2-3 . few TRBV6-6 TGTGCCAGCAGCCGGCCGGGGGATACGCAGTATTTT CASSRPGDTQYF
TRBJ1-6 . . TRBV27 TGTGCCAGCAGACCCCGGCAGGTTTCACCCCTCCACTTT CASRPRQVSPLHF
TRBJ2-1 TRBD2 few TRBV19 TGTGCCAGTAGTATAGAGGTAGCGGGGGGCGGTGAGCAGTTCTTC CASSIEVAGGGEQFF
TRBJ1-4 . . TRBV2 TGTGCCAGCAGTGCGTGGCTACCTAATGAAAAACTGTTTTTT CASSAWLPNEKLFF
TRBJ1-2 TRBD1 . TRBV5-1 TGCGCCAGCAGCTTACCAACCAAAAGCACCGGGACAGGGGCCCTATCGAACTATGGCTACACCTTC CASSLPTKSTGTGALSNYGYTF
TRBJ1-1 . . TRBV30 TGTGCCTGGAGTGTACTTGGGCTGAACACTGAAGCTTTCTTT CAWSVLGLNTEAFF